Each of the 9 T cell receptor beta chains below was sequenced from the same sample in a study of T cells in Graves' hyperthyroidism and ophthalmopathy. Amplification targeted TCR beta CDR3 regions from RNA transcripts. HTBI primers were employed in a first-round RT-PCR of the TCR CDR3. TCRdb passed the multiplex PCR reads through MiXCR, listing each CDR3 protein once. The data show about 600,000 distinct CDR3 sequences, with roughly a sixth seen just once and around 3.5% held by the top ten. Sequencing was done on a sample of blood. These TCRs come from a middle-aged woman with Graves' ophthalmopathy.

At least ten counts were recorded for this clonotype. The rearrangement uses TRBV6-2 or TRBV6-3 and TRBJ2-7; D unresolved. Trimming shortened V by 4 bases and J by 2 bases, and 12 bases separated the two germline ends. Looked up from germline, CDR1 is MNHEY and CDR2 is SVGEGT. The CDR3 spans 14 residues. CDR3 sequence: CASSSVGTTYEQYF. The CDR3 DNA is TGTGCCAGCAGTTCTGTGGGAACGACCTACGAGCAGTACTTC.

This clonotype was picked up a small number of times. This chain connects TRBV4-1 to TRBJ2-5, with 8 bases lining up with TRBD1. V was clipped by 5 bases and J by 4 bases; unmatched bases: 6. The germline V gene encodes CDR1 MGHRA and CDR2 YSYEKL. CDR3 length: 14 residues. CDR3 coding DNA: TGCGCCAGCAGCAAGACAGGGGCCGGAGAGACCCAGTACTTC. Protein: CASSKTGAGETQYF.

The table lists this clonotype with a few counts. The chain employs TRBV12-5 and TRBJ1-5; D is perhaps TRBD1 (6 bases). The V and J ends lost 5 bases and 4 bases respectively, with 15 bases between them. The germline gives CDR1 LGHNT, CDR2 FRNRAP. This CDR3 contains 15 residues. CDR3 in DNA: TGTGCTAGTGGTGCGGGACACCAACTAAATCAGCCCCAGCATTTT. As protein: CASGAGHQLNQPQHF.

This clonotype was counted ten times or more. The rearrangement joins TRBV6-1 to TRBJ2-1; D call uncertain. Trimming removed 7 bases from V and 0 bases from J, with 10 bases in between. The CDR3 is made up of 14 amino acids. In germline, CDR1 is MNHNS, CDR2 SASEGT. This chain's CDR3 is CASIGTLSYNEQFF. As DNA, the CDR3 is TGTGCCAGCATCGGCACTCTCTCCTACAATGAGCAGTTCTTC.

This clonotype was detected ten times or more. The chain's CDR3 is CSAWDGGYTF. CDR3 DNA: TGCAGTGCATGGGACGGTGGCTACACCTTC. The chain uses TRBV20-1 and TRBJ1-2; D is possibly TRBD1 (5 bases). Trimming removed 6 bases from V and 7 bases from J, with 9 bases in between. The CDR3 loop spans 10 amino acids. The germline CDR1 and CDR2 sequences are DFQATT and SNEGSKA (reference sequence).

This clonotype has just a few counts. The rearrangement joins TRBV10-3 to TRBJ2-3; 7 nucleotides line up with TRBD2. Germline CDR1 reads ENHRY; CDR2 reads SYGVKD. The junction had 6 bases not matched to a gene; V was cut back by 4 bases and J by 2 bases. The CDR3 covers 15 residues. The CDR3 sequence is CAISARGGNTDTQYF. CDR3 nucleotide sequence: TGTGCCATCAGTGCACGCGGGGGAAACACAGATACGCAGTATTTT.

The CDR3 protein is CASSQGRARGSSGNTIYF. The CDR3 DNA reads TGCGCCAGCAGCCAAGGTCGCGCCAGGGGGTCATCTGGAAACACCATATATTTT. The chain links TRBV4-1 to TRBJ1-3, with 7 bases matching TRBD1. This CDR3 spans 18 amino acids. The V gene's germline CDR1 is MGHRA and CDR2 YSYEKL. J gave up 1 base and V 1 base, and 10 bases lay outside the gene matches.

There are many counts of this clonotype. The CDR3 DNA reads TGTGCCAGCAGCCAATCTGGGAGCTCTGGGGCCAACGTCCTGACTTTC. Translation gives CASSQSGSSGANVLTF. The chain recombines TRBV3-1 with TRBJ2-6, with D tentatively TRBD2 (5 bases). The CDR3 runs 16 residues. Looked up from germline, CDR1 is LGHDT and CDR2 is YNNKEL (reference sequence). Trimming stripped 2 bases from V and 0 bases from J, with 8 bases between.

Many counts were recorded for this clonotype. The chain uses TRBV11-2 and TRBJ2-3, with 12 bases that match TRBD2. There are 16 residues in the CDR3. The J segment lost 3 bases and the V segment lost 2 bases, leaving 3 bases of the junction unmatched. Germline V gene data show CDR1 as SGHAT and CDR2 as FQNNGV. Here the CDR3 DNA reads TGTGCCAGCAGCTTAAGAGGACTAGCGGGAACAGATACGCAGTATTTT. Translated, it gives CASSLRGLAGTDTQYF.